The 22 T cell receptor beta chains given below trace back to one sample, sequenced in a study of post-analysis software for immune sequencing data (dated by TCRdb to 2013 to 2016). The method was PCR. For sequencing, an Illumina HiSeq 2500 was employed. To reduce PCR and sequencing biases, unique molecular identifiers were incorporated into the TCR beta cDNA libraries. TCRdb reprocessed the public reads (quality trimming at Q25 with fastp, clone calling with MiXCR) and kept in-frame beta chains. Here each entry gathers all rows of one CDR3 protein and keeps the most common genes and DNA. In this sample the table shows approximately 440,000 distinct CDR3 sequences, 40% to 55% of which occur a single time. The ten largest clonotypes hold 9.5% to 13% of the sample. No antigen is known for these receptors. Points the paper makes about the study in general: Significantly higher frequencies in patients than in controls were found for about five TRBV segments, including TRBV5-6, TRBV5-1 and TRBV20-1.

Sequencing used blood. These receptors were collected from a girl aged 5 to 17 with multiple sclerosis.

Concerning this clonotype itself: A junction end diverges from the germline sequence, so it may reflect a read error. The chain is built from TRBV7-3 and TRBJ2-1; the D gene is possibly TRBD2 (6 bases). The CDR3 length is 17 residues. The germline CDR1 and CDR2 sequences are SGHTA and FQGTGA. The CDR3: CASSLYTRRRAYNKQFF. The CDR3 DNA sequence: TGTGCCAGCAGCTTGTATACACGGCGGAGGGCCTACAATAAGCAGTTCTTC.

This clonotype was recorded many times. The DNA for the CDR3 is TGTGCCAGCAGTTTAGGGCTAGCGGCGTCCTACGAGCAGTACTTC. It encodes CASSLGLAASYEQYF. This sequence joins TRBV12-3 or TRBV12-4 and TRBJ2-7; 7 nucleotides agree with TRBD2. The CDR3 sequence is 15 residues long. Trimming cost V 1 base and J 1 base; bases outside gene matches: 4.

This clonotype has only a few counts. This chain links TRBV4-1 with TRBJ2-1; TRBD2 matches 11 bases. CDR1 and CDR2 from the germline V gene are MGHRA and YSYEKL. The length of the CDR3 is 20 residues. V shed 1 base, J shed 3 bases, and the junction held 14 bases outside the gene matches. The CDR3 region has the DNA TGCGCCAGCAGCCAAGGTGGAGTCCGGCCGGGACTAGCGGTCTACAATGAGCAGTTCTTC. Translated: CASSQGGVRPGLAVYNEQFF.

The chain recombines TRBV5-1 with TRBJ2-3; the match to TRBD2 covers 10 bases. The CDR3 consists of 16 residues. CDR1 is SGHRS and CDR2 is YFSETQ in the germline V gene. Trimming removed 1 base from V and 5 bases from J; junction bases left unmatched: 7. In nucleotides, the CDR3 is TGCGCCAGCAGCTTGTCCGGGACTAGCGACAGAGATACGCAGTATTTT. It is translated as CASSLSGTSDRDTQYF.

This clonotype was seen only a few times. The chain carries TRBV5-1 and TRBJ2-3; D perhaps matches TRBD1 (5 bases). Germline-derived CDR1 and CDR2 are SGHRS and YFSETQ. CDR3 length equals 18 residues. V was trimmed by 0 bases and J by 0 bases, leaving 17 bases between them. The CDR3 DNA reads TGCGCCAGCAGCTTGGCCCTAAACAGGATTTCTAGCACAGATACGCAGTATTTT. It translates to CASSLALNRISSTDTQYF.

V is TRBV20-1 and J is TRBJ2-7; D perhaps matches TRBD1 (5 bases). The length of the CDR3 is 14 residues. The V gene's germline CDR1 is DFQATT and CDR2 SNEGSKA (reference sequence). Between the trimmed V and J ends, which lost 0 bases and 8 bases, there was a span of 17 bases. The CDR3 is CSARDSTGSLKQYF. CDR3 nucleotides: TGCAGTGCTAGAGATTCTACAGGTTCTTTGAAGCAGTACTTC.

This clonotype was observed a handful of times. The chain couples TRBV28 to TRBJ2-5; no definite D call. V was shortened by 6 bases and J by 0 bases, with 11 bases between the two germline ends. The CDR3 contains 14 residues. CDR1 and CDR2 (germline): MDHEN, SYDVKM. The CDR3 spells CASRLHLDQETQYF. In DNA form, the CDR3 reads TGTGCCAGCAGGCTCCACCTGGACCAAGAGACCCAGTACTTC. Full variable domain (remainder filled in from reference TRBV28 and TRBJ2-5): DVKVTQSSRYLVKRTGEKVFLECVQDMDHENMFWYRQDPGLGLRLIYFSYDVKMKEKGDIPEGYSVSREKKERFSLILESASTNQTSMYLCASRLHLDQETQYFGPGTRLLVL.

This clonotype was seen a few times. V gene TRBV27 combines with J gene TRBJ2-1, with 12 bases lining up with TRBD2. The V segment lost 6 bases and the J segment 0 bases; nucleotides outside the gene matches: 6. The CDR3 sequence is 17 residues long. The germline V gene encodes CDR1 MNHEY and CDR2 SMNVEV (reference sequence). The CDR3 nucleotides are TGTGCCAGCAGCCCACGACTAGCGGGAGCCTCCTACAATGAGCAGTTCTTC. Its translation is CASSPRLAGASYNEQFF.

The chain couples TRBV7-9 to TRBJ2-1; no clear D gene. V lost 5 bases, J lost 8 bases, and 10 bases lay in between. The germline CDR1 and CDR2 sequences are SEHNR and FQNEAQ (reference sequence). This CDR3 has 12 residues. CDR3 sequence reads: CASSHTKDEQFF. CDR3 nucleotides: TGTGCCAGCAGCCATACCAAGGATGAGCAGTTCTTC.

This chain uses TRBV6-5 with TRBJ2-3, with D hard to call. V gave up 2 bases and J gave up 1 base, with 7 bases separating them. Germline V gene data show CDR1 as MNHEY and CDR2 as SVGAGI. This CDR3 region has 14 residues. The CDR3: CASSYDQGTDTQYF. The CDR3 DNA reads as TGTGCCAGCAGTTACGATCAGGGCACAGATACGCAGTATTTT.

The CDR3 coding sequence is TGTGCCAGCAGCTTAGTCGTCCGGGAGGGCCAGTTCTTC. This codes for CASSLVVREGQFF. The gene calls are TRBV11-2 and TRBJ2-1; TRBD2 agrees at 8 bases. CDR3 length: 13 amino acids. Germline CDR1 is SGHAT and CDR2 is FQNNGV. V was clipped by 1 base and J by 13 bases; unmatched bases: 6.

CDR3 protein: CASSSSILAGSYNEQFF. CDR3 nucleotide sequence: TGTGCCAGCAGCTCCAGTATACTAGCGGGATCCTACAATGAGCAGTTCTTC. This rearrangement joins TRBV7-9 to TRBJ2-1; 10 bases map to TRBD2. Per germline, CDR1 SEHNR and CDR2 FQNEAQ (reference sequence). V gave up 4 bases and J gave up 1 base; unmatched junction bases: 7. There are 17 residues in the CDR3.

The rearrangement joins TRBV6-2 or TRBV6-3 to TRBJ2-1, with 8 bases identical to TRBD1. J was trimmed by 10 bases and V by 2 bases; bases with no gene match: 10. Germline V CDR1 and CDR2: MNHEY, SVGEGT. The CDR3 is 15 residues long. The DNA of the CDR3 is TGTGCCAGCAGTTACCCAACCGAGGACAGGGACGAGCAGTTCTTC. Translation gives CASSYPTEDRDEQFF.

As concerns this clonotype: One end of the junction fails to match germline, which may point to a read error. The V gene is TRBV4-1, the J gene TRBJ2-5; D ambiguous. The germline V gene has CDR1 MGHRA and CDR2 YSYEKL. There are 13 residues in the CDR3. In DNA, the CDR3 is TGCGTCAGCAGCCGGATGTTAGGAGAGACCCAGTACTTC. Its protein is CVSSRMLGETQYF.

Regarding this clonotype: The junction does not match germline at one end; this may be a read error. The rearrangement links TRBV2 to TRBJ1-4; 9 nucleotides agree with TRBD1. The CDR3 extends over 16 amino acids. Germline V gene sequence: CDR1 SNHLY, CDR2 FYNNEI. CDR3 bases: TGTGCCAGCACTGAAATGGTGGGACAGGGTAACGAAAAACTGTTTTTT. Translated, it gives CASTEMVGQGNEKLFF.

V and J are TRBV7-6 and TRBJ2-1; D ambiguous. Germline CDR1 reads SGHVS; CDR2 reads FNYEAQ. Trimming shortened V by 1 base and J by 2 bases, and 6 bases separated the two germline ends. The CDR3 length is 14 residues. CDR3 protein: CASSLGSPYNEQFF. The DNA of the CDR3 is TGTGCCAGCAGCTTAGGGAGTCCCTACAATGAGCAGTTCTTC. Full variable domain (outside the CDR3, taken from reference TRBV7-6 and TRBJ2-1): GAGVSQSPRYKVTKRGQDVALRCDPISGHVSLYWYRQALGQGPEFLTYFNYEAQQDKSGLPNDRFSAERPEGSISTLTIQRTEQRDSAMYRCASSLGSPYNEQFFGPGTRLTVL.

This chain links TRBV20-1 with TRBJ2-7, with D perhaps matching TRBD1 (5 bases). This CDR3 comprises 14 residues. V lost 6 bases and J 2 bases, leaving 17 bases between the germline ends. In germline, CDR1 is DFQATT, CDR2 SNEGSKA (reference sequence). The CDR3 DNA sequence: TGCAGTGCCCAAAGGGGCGGTACCCCCTACGAGCAGTACTTC. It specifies CSAQRGGTPYEQYF.

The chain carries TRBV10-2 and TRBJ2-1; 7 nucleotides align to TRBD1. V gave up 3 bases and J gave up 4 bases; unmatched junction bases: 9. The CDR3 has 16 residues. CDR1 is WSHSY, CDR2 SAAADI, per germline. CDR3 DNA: TGCGCCAGCAGTGATATAACCGGGACAGCTTACAATGAGCAGTTCTTC. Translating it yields CASSDITGTAYNEQFF.

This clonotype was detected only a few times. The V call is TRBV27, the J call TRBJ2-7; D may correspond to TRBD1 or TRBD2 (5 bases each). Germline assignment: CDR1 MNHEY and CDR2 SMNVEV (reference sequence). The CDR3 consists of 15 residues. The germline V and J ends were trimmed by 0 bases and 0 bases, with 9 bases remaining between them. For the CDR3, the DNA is TGTGCCAGCAGTTTATCTGGGACGGCCTCCTACGAGCAGTACTTC. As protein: CASSLSGTASYEQYF.

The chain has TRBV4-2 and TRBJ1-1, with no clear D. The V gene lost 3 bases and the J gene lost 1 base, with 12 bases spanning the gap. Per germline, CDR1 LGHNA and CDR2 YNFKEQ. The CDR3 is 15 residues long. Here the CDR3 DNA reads TGTGCCAGCAGCCAGGGAATGACCTCGAACACTGAAGCTTTCTTT. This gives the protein CASSQGMTSNTEAFF.

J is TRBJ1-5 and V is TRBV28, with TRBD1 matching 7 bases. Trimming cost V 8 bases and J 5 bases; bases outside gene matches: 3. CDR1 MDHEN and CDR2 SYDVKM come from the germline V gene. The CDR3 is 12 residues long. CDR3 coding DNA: TGTGCCAGCGCAGGGGGTTATCAGCCCCAGCATTTT. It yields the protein CASAGGYQPQHF.

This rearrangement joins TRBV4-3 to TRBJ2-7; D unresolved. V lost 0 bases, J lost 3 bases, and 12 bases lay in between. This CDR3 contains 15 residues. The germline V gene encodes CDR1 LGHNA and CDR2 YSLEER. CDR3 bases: TGCGCCAGCAGCCAAGATTTAAGTTCTTTCTACGAGCAGTACTTC. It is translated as CASSQDLSSFYEQYF.